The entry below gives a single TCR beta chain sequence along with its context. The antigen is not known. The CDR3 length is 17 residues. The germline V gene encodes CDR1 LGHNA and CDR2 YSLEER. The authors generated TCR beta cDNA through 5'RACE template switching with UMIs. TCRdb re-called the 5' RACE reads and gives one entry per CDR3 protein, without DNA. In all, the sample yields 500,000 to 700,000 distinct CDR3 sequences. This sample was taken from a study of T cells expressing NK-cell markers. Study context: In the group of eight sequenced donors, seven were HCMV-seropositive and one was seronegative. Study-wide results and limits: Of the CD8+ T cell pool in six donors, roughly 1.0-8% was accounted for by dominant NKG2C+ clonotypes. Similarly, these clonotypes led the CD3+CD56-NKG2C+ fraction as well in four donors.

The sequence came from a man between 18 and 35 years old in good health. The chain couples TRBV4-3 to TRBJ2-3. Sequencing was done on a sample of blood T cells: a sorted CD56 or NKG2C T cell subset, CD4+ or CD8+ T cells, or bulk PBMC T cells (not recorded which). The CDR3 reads CASSQEYDSARTDTQYF.